Listed here are 30 T cell receptor beta chains from one sample, sequenced in a study of blood T cell repertoires in COVID-19. Sequenced by immunoSEQ multiplex PCR; TCRdb stores in-frame clones only, minus some. The data show fewer than 350,000 clones, nearly 90% seen once. Material: PBMCs or T cells enriched from blood (not recorded which). The source of these receptors is a woman aged 25 to 39 who had recovered from COVID-19.

The rearrangement links TRBV30 to TRBJ1-2; D remains ambiguous. The CDR3 contains 12 residues. Trimming stripped 0 bases from V and 8 bases from J, with 10 bases between. The germline gives CDR1 GTSNPN, CDR2 SVGIG (reference sequence). The CDR3 DNA is TGTGCCTGGAGTGTTATCGCACGGGGCTACACCTTC. This encodes CAWSVIARGYTF.

The chain couples TRBV28 to TRBJ2-3; TRBD2 agrees at 8 bases. V was pared by 6 bases and J by 4 bases, with 9 bases of the junction left unmatched. Germline assignment: CDR1 MDHEN and CDR2 SYDVKM. CDR3 length: 15 residues. CDR3 loop: CASSLPGTRADTQYF. CDR3 nucleotides: TGTGCCAGCAGCCTACCCGGGACTAGGGCAGATACGCAGTATTTT.

The V call is TRBV27, the J call TRBJ1-1; the match to TRBD1 covers 9 bases. The CDR3 sequence is 14 residues long. CDR1 is MNHEY and CDR2 is SMNVEV in the germline V gene (reference sequence). The trim removed 1 base at V and 3 bases at J, leaving 0 bases unmatched. The chain's CDR3 is CASSLWDRDTEAFF. The CDR3, as DNA: TGTGCCAGCAGTTTATGGGACAGGGACACTGAAGCTTTCTTT.

The rearrangement joins TRBV27 to TRBJ2-2, with D unclear. Per germline, CDR1 MNHEY and CDR2 SMNVEV (reference sequence). Trimming removed 5 bases at V and 2 bases at J, with 6 bases between. The CDR3 has 13 residues. The CDR3 here is CASSGTNTGELFF. CDR3 in DNA: TGTGCCAGCAGTGGCACCAACACCGGGGAGCTGTTTTTT.

The chain combines TRBV5-6 with TRBJ2-7; a possible D gene is TRBD1 (6 bases). The V end was cut by 2 bases, the J end by 4 bases, with 10 bases between. The germline V gene has CDR1 SGHDT and CDR2 YYEEEE. The CDR3 has 13 amino acids. In DNA form, the CDR3 reads TGTGCCAGCAGCTTACCGGGACATTACGAGCAGTACTTC. Its translation is CASSLPGHYEQYF.

The rearrangement links TRBV5-1 to TRBJ1-1; TRBD1 is a possible D gene (6 bases). There are 16 residues in the CDR3. The germline CDR1 and CDR2 sequences are SGHRS and YFSETQ. V lost 0 bases and J 1 base, leaving 13 bases between the germline ends. The CDR3 nucleotides read TGCGCCAGCAGCTTGGGCGACAGGACTCCGAACACTGAAGCTTTCTTT. Translated: CASSLGDRTPNTEAFF.

The gene calls are TRBV2 and TRBJ1-5; D remains ambiguous. The CDR3 length is 11 residues. The V and J ends lost 4 bases and 11 bases respectively, with 9 bases between them. Germline values: CDR1 SNHLY, CDR2 FYNNEI. DNA of the CDR3: TGTGCCAGCAGTGTTCTACTCACCCAGCATTTT. Translating it yields CASSVLLTQHF.

The rearrangement joins TRBV11-2 to TRBJ1-1; unclear D gene. Germline assignment: CDR1 SGHAT and CDR2 FQNNGV. The ends were cut back, 5 bases at V and 1 base at J, with 11 bases in the middle. This CDR3 region has 14 residues. CDR3 in DNA: TGTGCCAGCAGCCCGCCTCGGGGGAACACTGAAGCTTTCTTT. It specifies CASSPPRGNTEAFF.

The chain is built from TRBV4-1 and TRBJ1-3, with 7 bases lining up with TRBD1. Unmatched junction bases numbered 9, after V lost 1 base and J lost 3 bases. The germline gives CDR1 MGHRA, CDR2 YSYEKL. This CDR3 is built from 17 residues. The CDR3 reads CASSQVLTGIVGNTIYF. DNA of the CDR3: TGCGCCAGCAGCCAAGTACTGACAGGGATTGTTGGAAACACCATATATTTT.

CDR3 sequence: CASTPVAGGMTDTQYF. In DNA, the CDR3 is TGTGCCAGTACCCCGGTAGCGGGGGGGATGACAGATACGCAGTATTTT. The chain employs TRBV19 and TRBJ2-3; 11 nucleotides align to TRBD2. CDR1 and CDR2 from the germline V gene are LNHDA and SQIVND (reference sequence). V dropped 7 bases and J dropped 3; count of bases not matched to a gene: 9. The CDR3 is 16 amino acids.

This chain links TRBV6-2 or TRBV6-3 with TRBJ2-7; no firm D call. With 5 bases removed from V and 4 bases from J, the gap between germline ends came to 18 bases. CDR3 length: 15 residues. Germline CDR1 MNHEY, CDR2 SVGEGT. CDR3 sequence reads: CASSPPWASNYEQYF. In nucleotides, the CDR3 is TGTGCCAGCAGTCCCCCGTGGGCCTCGAATTACGAGCAGTACTTC.

This clone showed up just once. J is TRBJ1-2 and V is TRBV27; no clear D gene. The V end was cut by 2 bases, the J end by 2 bases, with 3 bases between. This CDR3 is built from 12 residues. CDR1 and CDR2 (germline): MNHEY, SMNVEV (reference sequence). The CDR3 spells CASSLVNYGYTF. CDR3 nucleotide sequence: TGTGCCAGCAGTTTAGTAAACTATGGCTACACCTTC.

The V and J genes are TRBV5-1 and TRBJ2-7; D is unclear. The V and J ends lost 3 bases and 0 bases respectively, with 10 bases between them. This CDR3 has 14 residues. Germline-derived CDR1 and CDR2 are SGHRS and YFSETQ. The CDR3 DNA follows: TGCGCCAGCAGCTCCTTACCGGGCTCCTACGAGCAGTACTTC. It codes for CASSSLPGSYEQYF.

The V and J genes are TRBV11-2 and TRBJ2-6, with a possible D match to TRBD2 (6 bases). The CDR3 covers 16 residues. Germline assignment: CDR1 SGHAT and CDR2 FQNNGV. V was shortened by 7 bases and J by 4 bases, with 17 bases between the two germline ends. The CDR3: CASTPDGGWGANVLTF. CDR3 coding DNA: TGTGCCAGCACCCCCGATGGGGGGTGGGGGGCCAACGTCCTGACTTTC.

The J gene is TRBJ1-5, the V gene TRBV28; D gene uncertain. Trimming took 2 bases from V and 15 from J, leaving 11 bases between them. CDR1 is MDHEN, CDR2 SYDVKM, per germline. The CDR3 is 11 residues long. As DNA, the CDR3 is TGTGCCAGCAGTTTAGCTACCGGTCGGCATTTT. Its translation: CASSLATGRHF.

The chain has TRBV7-6 and TRBJ2-5; TRBD1 matches 8 bases. Per the germline V gene, CDR1 is SGHVS and CDR2 is FNYEAQ. The V gene end was trimmed by 1 base and the J gene end by 5 bases; junction bases not matched to a gene: 6. The CDR3 contains 15 residues. The CDR3 sequence is CASSLGRGRVETQYF. The DNA for the CDR3 is TGTGCCAGCAGCTTAGGCAGGGGGCGCGTCGAGACCCAGTACTTC.

This clone was observed a single time. The gene calls are TRBV7-3 and TRBJ2-1, with 10 bases aligning to TRBD2. The CDR3 has 15 amino acids. Germline loops: CDR1 SGHTA, CDR2 FQGTGA. Trimming took 5 bases from V and 8 from J; bases not matched to a gene: 9. The CDR3 DNA reads as TGTGCCAGCAGCCCCCCCGGGACTAGCGTCCATGAGCAGTTCTTC. Amino acids: CASSPPGTSVHEQFF.

The genes are TRBV12-3 or TRBV12-4 and TRBJ1-1; the match to TRBD1 covers 7 bases. Trimming took 5 bases from V and 4 from J; bases not matched to a gene: 4. There are 13 residues in the CDR3. The CDR3 nucleotides read TGTGCCAGCAGTATCAGGGGGGTCACTGAAGCTTTCTTT. It translates to CASSIRGVTEAFF.

The chain is built from TRBV28 and TRBJ2-7; D is possibly TRBD1 (5 bases). The V gene lost 7 bases and the J gene lost 9 bases, with 31 bases spanning the gap. The CDR3 has 17 amino acids. The germline CDR1 and CDR2 sequences are MDHEN and SYDVKM. Here the CDR3 reads CASKRAGLEGDKLLQYF. CDR3 coding DNA: TGTGCCAGCAAACGGGCAGGCCTCGAAGGGGATAAGTTATTGCAGTACTTC. Combining the CDR3 with reference TRBV28 and TRBJ2-7 gives the whole variable domain DVKVTQSSRYLVKRTGEKVFLECVQDMDHENMFWYRQDPGLGLRLIYFSYDVKMKEKGDIPEGYSVSREKKERFSLILESASTNQTSMYLCASKRAGLEGDKLLQYFGPGTRLTVT.

This rearrangement joins TRBV5-5 to TRBJ1-3; perhaps TRBD1 as D (5 bases). The CDR3 runs to 15 residues. Trimming took off 4 bases at V and 2 bases at J, with 13 bases between the two ends. In germline, CDR1 is SGHKS, CDR2 YYEKEE (reference sequence). DNA for the CDR3: TGTGCCAGCAGCGCCGTCGCGGGGCCTGGAAACACCATATATTTT. Its translation is CASSAVAGPGNTIYF.

This rearrangement joins TRBV6-2 or TRBV6-3 to TRBJ2-1; 7 bases are shared with TRBD2. CDR1 MNHEY and CDR2 SVGEGT come from the germline V gene. The CDR3 is 17 residues long. V dropped 2 bases and J dropped 7; count of bases not matched to a gene: 14. DNA for the CDR3: TGTGCCAGCAGTTACGAAGGTAGCCCCGGCGGGGGTAATGAGCAGTTCTTC. Encoded protein: CASSYEGSPGGGNEQFF.

The chain employs TRBV14 and TRBJ2-1; 13 bases fit TRBD2. Germline CDR1 reads SGHDN; CDR2 reads FVKESK. Unmatched junction bases numbered 4, after V lost 4 bases and J lost 7 bases. The CDR3 has 15 amino acids. The CDR3 spells CASSPRTSGGNEQFF. DNA of the CDR3: TGTGCCAGCAGCCCAAGGACTAGCGGGGGAAATGAGCAGTTCTTC.

This clone has only one observation. The chain employs TRBV6-5 and TRBJ1-2; maybe TRBD1 (6 bases). Trimming took 2 bases from V and 7 from J, leaving 20 bases between them. The CDR3 spans 16 residues. CDR1 and CDR2 (germline): MNHEY, SVGAGI. The CDR3 bases are TGTGCCAGCAGTTACCAACCACCCAGGGGCCAGGTTGGCTACACCTTC. Amino acid sequence: CASSYQPPRGQVGYTF.

This rearrangement joins TRBV27 to TRBJ2-7, with 7 nucleotides matching TRBD1. The CDR3 spans 14 residues. V lost 5 bases to trimming and J lost 6 bases; unmatched junction nucleotides: 10. The germline V gene has CDR1 MNHEY and CDR2 SMNVEV (reference sequence). The CDR3 loop reads CASSQRQGLAEQYF. The CDR3 DNA is TGTGCCAGCAGTCAGAGACAGGGTCTTGCCGAGCAGTACTTC.

Remarks on this clone: The identical CDR3 is also encoded by other nucleotide sequences in the sample. The V gene is TRBV28, the J gene TRBJ2-2, with D unclear. Germline V gene sequence: CDR1 MDHEN, CDR2 SYDVKM. V lost 5 bases, J lost 5 bases, and 6 bases lay in between. CDR3 size: 12 residues. In DNA form, the CDR3 reads TGTGCCAGCAGTCCATTTACCGGGGAGCTGTTTTTT. This gives the protein CASSPFTGELFF.

The V gene is TRBV7-6, the J gene TRBJ2-5; TRBD2 agrees at 16 bases. In germline, CDR1 is SGHVS, CDR2 FNYEAQ. Trimming removed 6 bases from V and 4 bases from J; junction bases left unmatched: 11. The length of the CDR3 is 18 residues. In DNA form, the CDR3 reads TGTGCCAGCAGGATTGGGACTAGCGGGGGGGCGTCATCAGAGACCCAGTACTTC. Translated: CASRIGTSGGASSETQYF.

The rearrangement uses TRBV5-1 and TRBJ1-1, with D possibly TRBD1 on 6 matching bases. This CDR3 is built from 15 residues. Trimming cost V 0 bases and J 3 bases, with 12 bases left between them. Germline V gene sequence: CDR1 SGHRS, CDR2 YFSETQ. The CDR3 DNA follows: TGCGCCAGCAGCTTGGGGACAGACTTCGACACTGAAGCTTTCTTT. It encodes CASSLGTDFDTEAFF.

This chain uses TRBV4-1 with TRBJ2-3; 10 bases map to TRBD1. With 2 bases clipped from V and 4 bases from J, the junction kept 6 bases outside the gene matches. CDR1 is MGHRA, CDR2 YSYEKL, per germline. The CDR3 covers 16 residues. The DNA for the CDR3 is TGCGCCAGCAGCCAATGGGACAGGGGAGATGCAGATACGCAGTATTTT. Its translation: CASSQWDRGDADTQYF.

For the CDR3, the DNA is TGTGCCAGCAGCTTAGGGACAGGTTGGGAGACCCAGTACTTC. Residues: CASSLGTGWETQYF. The J gene is TRBJ2-5, the V gene TRBV11-3; 7 bases agree with TRBD1. J gave up 5 bases and V 1 base, and 4 bases lay outside the gene matches. The V gene's germline CDR1 is SGHNT and CDR2 YENEEA. The CDR3 has 14 residues.

The chain combines TRBV10-3 with TRBJ2-1, with 8 nucleotides matching TRBD2. CDR1 and CDR2 (germline): ENHRY, SYGVKD. The junction had 7 bases not matched to a gene; V was cut back by 6 bases and J by 0 bases. The CDR3 consists of 16 residues. CDR3 sequence (DNA): TGTGCCATCAGCACGGGGGGGACCCTCTCCTACAATGAGCAGTTCTTC. This encodes CAISTGGTLSYNEQFF.